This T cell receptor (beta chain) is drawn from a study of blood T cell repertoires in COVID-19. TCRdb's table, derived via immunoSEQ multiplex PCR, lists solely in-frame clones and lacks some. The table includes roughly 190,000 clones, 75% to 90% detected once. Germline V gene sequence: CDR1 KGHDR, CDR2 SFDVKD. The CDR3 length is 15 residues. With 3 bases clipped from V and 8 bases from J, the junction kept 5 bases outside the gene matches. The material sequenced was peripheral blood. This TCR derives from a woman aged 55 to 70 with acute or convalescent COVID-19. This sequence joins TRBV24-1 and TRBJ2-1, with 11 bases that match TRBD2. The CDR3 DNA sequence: TGTGCCACCAGTGATAGCACTAGCGGGAGTCATGAGCAGTTCTTC. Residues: CATSDSTSGSHEQFF.